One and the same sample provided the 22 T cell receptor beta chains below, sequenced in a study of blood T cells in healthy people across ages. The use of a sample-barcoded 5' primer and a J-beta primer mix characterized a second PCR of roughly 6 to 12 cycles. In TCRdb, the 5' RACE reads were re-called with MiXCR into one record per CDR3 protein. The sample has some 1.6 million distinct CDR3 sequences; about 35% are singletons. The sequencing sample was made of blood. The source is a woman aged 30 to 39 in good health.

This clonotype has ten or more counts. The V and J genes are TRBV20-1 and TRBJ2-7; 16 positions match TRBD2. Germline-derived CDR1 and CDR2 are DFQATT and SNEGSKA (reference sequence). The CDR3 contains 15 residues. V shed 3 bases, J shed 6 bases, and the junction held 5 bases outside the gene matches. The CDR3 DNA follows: TGCAGTGCTAGCTCCGGGACTAGCGGGGGGGCCGAGCAGTACTTC. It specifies CSASSGTSGGAEQYF.

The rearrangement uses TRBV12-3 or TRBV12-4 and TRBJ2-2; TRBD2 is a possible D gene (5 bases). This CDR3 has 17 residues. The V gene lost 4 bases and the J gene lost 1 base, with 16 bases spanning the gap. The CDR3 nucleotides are TGTGCCAGCAGTTCCGGGGAACTAGGTGGGAACACCGGGGAGCTGTTTTTT. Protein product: CASSSGELGGNTGELFF.

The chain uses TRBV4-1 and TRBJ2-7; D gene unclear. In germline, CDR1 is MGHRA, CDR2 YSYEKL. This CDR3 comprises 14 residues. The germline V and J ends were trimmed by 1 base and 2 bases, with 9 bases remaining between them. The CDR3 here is CASSQVGYAYEQYF. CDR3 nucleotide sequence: TGCGCCAGCAGCCAAGTGGGCTATGCCTACGAGCAGTACTTC.

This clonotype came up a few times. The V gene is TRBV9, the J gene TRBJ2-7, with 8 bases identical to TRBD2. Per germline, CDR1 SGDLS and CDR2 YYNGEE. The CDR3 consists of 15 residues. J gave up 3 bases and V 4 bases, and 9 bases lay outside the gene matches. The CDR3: CASSPQSGSVYEQYF. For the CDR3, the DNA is TGTGCCAGCAGCCCCCAGAGCGGGAGTGTCTACGAGCAGTACTTC. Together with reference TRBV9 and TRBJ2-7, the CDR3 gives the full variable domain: DSGVTQTPKHLITATGQRVTLRCSPRSGDLSVYWYQQSLDQGLQFLIQYYNGEERAKGNILERFSAQQFPDLHSELNLSSLELGDSALYFCASSPQSGSVYEQYFGPGTRLTVT.

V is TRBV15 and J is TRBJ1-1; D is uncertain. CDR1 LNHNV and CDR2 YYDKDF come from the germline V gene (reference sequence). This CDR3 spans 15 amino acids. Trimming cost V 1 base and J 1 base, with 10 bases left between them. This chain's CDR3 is CATSRAFTENTEAFF. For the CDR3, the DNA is TGTGCCACCAGCAGAGCCTTCACAGAGAACACTGAAGCTTTCTTT.

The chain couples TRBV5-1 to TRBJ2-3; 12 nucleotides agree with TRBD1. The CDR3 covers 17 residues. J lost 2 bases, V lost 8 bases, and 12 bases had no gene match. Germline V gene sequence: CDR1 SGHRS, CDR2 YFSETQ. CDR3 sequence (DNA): TGCGCCAGTAGTACCTGGGGACAGGGGGCTCCCACAGATACGCAGTATTTT. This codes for CASSTWGQGAPTDTQYF.

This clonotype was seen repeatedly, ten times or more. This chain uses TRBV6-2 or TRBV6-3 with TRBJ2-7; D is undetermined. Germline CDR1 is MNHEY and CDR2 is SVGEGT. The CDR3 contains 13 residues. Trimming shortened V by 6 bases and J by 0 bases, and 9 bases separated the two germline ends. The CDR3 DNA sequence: TGTGCCAGCAGCTACCCTAGCTCCTACGAGCAGTACTTC. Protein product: CASSYPSSYEQYF.

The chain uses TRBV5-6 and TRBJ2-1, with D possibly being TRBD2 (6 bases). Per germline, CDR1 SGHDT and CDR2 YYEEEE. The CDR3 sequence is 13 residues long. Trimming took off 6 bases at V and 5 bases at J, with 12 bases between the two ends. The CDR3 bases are TGTGCCAGCACTAGGGACTTGGACAATGAGCAGTTCTTC. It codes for CASTRDLDNEQFF.

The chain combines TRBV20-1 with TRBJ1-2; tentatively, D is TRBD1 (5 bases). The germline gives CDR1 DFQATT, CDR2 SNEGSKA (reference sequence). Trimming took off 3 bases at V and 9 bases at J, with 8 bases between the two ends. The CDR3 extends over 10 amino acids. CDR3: CSASRDSYTF. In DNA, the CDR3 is TGCAGTGCTAGCAGGGATAGCTACACCTTC.

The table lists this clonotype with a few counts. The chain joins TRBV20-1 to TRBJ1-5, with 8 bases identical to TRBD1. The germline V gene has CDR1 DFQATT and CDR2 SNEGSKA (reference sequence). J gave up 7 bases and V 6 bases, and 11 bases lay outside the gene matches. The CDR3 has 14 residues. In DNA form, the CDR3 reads TGCAGTGCCAGAACCACAGGGGGTGGGCAGCCCCAGCATTTT. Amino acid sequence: CSARTTGGGQPQHF.

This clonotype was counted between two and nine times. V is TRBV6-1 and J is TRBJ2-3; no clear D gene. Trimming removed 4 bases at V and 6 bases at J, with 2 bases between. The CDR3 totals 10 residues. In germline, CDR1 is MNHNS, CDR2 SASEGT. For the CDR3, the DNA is TGTGCCAGCAGTGTGGATACGCAGTATTTT. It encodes CASSVDTQYF.

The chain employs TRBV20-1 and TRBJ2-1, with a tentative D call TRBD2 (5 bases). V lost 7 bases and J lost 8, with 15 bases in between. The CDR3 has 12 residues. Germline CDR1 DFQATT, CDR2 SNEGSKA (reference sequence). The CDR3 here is CSVSLAKDEQFF. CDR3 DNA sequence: TGCAGTGTGTCGCTAGCTAAGGATGAGCAGTTCTTC.

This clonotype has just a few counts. CDR3 nucleotide sequence: TGCAGTGCTTCCGGGACTACCAGTGACACTGAGCAGTTCTTC. It yields the protein CSASGTTSDTEQFF. The chain has TRBV20-1 and TRBJ2-1, with 7 bases identical to TRBD2. V lost 5 bases to trimming and J lost 9 bases; unmatched junction nucleotides: 13. CDR3 size: 14 residues. In germline, CDR1 is DFQATT, CDR2 SNEGSKA (reference sequence).

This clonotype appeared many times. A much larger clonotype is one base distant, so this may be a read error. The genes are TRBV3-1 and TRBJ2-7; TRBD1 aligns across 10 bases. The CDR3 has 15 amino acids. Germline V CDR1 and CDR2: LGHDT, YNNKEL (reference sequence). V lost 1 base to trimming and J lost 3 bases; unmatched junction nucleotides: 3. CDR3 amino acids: CASSQGGTGVYEQYF. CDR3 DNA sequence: TGTGCCAGCAGCCAAGGGGGGACAGGGGTCTACGAGCAGTACTTC.

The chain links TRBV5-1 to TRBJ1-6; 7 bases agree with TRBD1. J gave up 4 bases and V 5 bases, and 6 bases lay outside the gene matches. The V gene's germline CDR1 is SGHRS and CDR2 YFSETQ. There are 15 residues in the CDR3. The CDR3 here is CASSFSGQYNSPLHF. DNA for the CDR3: TGCGCCAGCAGTTTTTCGGGACAGTATAATTCACCCCTCCACTTT. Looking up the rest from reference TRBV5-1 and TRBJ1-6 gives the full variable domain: KAGVTQTPRYLIKTRGQQVTLSCSPISGHRSVSWYQQTPGQGLQFLFEYFSETQRNKGNFPGRFSGRQFSNSRSEMNVSTLELGDSALYLCASSFSGQYNSPLHFGNGTRLTVT.

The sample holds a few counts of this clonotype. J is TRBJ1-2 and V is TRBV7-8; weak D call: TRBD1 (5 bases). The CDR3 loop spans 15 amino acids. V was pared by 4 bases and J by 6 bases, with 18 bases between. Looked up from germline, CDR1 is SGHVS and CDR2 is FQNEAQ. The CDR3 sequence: CASSYTGTPGDGYTF. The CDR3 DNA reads TGTGCCAGCAGCTATACCGGGACCCCGGGTGATGGCTACACCTTC.

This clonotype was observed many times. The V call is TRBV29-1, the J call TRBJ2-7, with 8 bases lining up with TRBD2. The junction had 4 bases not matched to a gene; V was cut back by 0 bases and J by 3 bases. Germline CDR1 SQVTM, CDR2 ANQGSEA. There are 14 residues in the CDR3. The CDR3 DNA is TGCAGCGTTGAAGAAGACGCGGGAGGCTACGAGCAGTACTTC. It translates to CSVEEDAGGYEQYF.

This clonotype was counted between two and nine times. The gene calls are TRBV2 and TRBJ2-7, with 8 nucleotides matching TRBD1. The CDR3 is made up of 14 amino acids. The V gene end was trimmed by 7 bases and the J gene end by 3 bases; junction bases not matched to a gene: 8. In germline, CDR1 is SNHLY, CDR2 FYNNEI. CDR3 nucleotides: TGTGCCAGCATTTACGACAGGGGAGGCTACGAGCAGTACTTC. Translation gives CASIYDRGGYEQYF.

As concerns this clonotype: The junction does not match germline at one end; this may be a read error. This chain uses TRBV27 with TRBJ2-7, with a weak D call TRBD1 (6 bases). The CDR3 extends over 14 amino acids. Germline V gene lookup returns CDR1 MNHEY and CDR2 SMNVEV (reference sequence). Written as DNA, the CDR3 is TGTGCCAGCAGGGCCGGGACAACCTCCTACGGGCAGTACTTC. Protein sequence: CASRAGTTSYGQYF.

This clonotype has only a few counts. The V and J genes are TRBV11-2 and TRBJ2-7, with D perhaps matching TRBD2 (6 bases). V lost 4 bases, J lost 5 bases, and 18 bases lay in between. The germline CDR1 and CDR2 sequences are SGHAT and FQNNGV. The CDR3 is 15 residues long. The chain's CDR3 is CASSSPGLPVDEQYF. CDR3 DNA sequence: TGTGCCAGCAGCTCGCCGGGACTGCCTGTCGACGAGCAGTACTTC. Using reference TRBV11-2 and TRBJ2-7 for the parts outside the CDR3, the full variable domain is EAGVAQSPRYKIIEKRQSVAFWCNPISGHATLYWYQQILGQGPKLLIQFQNNGVVDDSQLPKDRFSAERLKGVDSTLKIQPAKLEDSAVYLCASSSPGLPVDEQYFGPGTRLTVT.

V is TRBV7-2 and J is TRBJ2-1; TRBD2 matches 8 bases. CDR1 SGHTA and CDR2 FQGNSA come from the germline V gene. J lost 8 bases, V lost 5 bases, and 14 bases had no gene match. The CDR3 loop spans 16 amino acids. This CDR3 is CASSIMGLVFTDEQFF. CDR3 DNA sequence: TGTGCCAGCAGCATTATGGGACTAGTTTTTACCGATGAGCAGTTCTTC. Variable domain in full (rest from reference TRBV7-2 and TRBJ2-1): GAGVSQSPSNKVTEKGKDVELRCDPISGHTALYWYRQSLGQGLEFLIYFQGNSAPDKSGLPSDRFSAERTGGSVSTLTIQRTQQEDSAVYLCASSIMGLVFTDEQFFGPGTRLTVL.

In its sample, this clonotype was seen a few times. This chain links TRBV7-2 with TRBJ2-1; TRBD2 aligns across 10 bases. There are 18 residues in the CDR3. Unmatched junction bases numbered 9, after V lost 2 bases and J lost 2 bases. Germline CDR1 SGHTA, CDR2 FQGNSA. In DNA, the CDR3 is TGTGCCAGCAGCTTACAGTTAGCGGGGGGACCAACCTACAATGAGCAGTTCTTC. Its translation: CASSLQLAGGPTYNEQFF. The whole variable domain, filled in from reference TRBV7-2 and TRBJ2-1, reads GAGVSQSPSNKVTEKGKDVELRCDPISGHTALYWYRQSLGQGLEFLIYFQGNSAPDKSGLPSDRFSAERTGGSVSTLTIQRTQQEDSAVYLCASSLQLAGGPTYNEQFFGPGTRLTVL.